This TCR beta chain came from a study of OX40 agonist ivuxolimab in advanced cancers. TCRdb's copy holds only in-frame clones and misses some; the assay was immunoSEQ multiplex PCR. Of about 48,000 clones in the sample, 80% to 90% were seen once. V was cut by 1 base and J by 7 bases, with 17 bases left in between. Germline V gene lookup returns CDR1 SGHAT and CDR2 FQNNGV. The CDR3 covers 15 residues. V gene TRBV11-2 combines with J gene TRBJ2-7, with D possibly matching TRBD1 (5 bases). The sample here was CD4+ or CD8+ T cells sorted from blood, taken in a trial of the OX40 agonist ivuxolimab. The source is an adult with an advanced solid tumor such as melanoma, head and neck, liver or kidney cancer. CDR3 in amino acids: CASSLGDRTPWEQYF. The CDR3 nucleotides are TGTGCCAGCAGCTTAGGAGACCGGACACCGTGGGAGCAGTACTTC.